These T cell receptor beta chains were read from a single sample in a study of blood T cells in healthy people across ages. TCRdb itself ran the 5' RACE reads through MiXCR, one entry per CDR3 protein. The sample has more than 1,400,000 distinct CDR3 sequences, 35% to 45% seen once. Sequencing was performed on blood. The receptors shown here come from a woman aged 18-29 years in good health. CDR3s include the opening cysteine and the closing phenylalanine or tryptophan. The order of the fields is clone size, J gene, V gene, D gene, CDR3 DNA, CDR3 protein. The D gene is left open where the match is weak. The size of a clone is reported for some rows only, either as once, few or many, or as a class for expanded clones.

few TRBJ1-2 TRBV29-1 - TGCAGCGTTGAAGGCCACCGGACGGACCCTAACTATGGCTACACCTTC CSVEGHRTDPNYGYTF
- TRBJ2-7 TRBV20-1 TRBD2 TGCAGTGCTAGAGATCCTCCCCTAGCGGGGGGGTCCTACGAGCAGTACTTC CSARDPPLAGGSYEQYF
few TRBJ2-1 TRBV5-1 TRBD2 TGCGCCAGCAGCTTGTCTGAGGGCGGGGGGGCCACTGAGCAGTTCTTC CASSLSEGGGATEQFF
few TRBJ2-7 TRBV20-1 - TGCAGTGCTCTTCGGGACGGCTCCTACGAGCAGTACTTC CSALRDGSYEQYF
- TRBJ2-7 TRBV11-2 - TGTGCCAGCAGCTATGGGGCCGGACAGACCTACGAGCAGTACTTC CASSYGAGQTYEQYF
- TRBJ2-5 TRBV11-2 TRBD1 TGTGCCAGCGAGGGACAGGGGTACCAAGAGACCCAGTACTTC CASEGQGYQETQYF
- TRBJ1-1 TRBV5-1 - TGCGCCAGCAGCGTTGACGGACATGGGGCCACTGAAGCTTTCTTT CASSVDGHGATEAFF
few TRBJ1-6 TRBV4-1 TRBD1 TGCGCCAGCAGCCAACGAGGACAGGGGGCAGATTCACCCCTCCACTTT CASSQRGQGADSPLHF
many TRBJ1-2 TRBV7-9 - TGTGCCAGCAGCTCTGAGGGGGCTAACTATGGCTACACCTTC CASSSEGANYGYTF
- TRBJ1-1 TRBV27 TRBD1 TGTGCCAGCAGTTCCCCCGTCGAGCAGGGGGCGAGGTTTGAGAATGAAGCTTTCTTT CASSSPVEQGARFENEAFF
- TRBJ1-1 TRBV5-1 - TGCGCCAGCAGCACATTTAATGGGGGGTACACTGAAGCTTTCTTT CASSTFNGGYTEAFF
- TRBJ2-5 TRBV20-1 - TGCAGTGCTAGAGATTGGGGGGTCCCCCAAGAGACCCAGTACTTC CSARDWGVPQETQYF
- TRBJ1-2 TRBV7-2 TRBD1 TGTGCCAGCAACTCCTTTGAGGGGGCGCCTGGCTACACCTTC CASNSFEGAPGYTF
- TRBJ1-5 TRBV4-2 - TGTGCCAGCAGCCCCCGGGAGGATAATAGCAATCAGCCCCAGCATTTT CASSPREDNSNQPQHF
- TRBJ2-1 TRBV7-9 - TGTGCCAGCAGCTTTTATGATCGGGGGGCCCAGGACGAGCAGTTCTTC CASSFYDRGAQDEQFF
few TRBJ2-7 TRBV14 TRBD2 TGTGCCAGCAGCTCCATCGGGGGGGCCGTCTACGAGCAGTACTTC CASSSIGGAVYEQYF
- TRBJ2-7 TRBV7-8 - TGTGCCAGCAGCTTAATGTCCAGGGGCGACTACGAGCAGTACTTC CASSLMSRGDYEQYF
few TRBJ2-6 TRBV12-3/TRBV12-4 - TGTGCCAGCAGACATCAGGGTACCTCTGGGGCCAACGTCCTGACTTTC CASRHQGTSGANVLTF
- TRBJ2-1 TRBV6-1 - TGTGCCAGCAGTGGACAAAAACAGGGATTTGTGAACAATGAGCAGTTCTTC CASSGQKQGFVNNEQFF
- TRBJ2-1 TRBV6-5 - TGTGCCAGCAGTTACTCGCCCGCGGTGCCATACAATGAGCAGTTCTTC CASSYSPAVPYNEQFF
- TRBJ1-1 TRBV6-2/TRBV6-3 - TGTGCCAGCAGTTACAAGAACACTGAAGCTTTCTTT CASSYKNTEAFF
- TRBJ1-1 TRBV6-1 - TGTGCCAGCAACCGTGACCTCTCAGCGGCTTTCTTT CASNRDLSAAFF
- TRBJ1-2 TRBV4-1 - TGCGCCAGCAGCCAAGATTCGGCCTCCCGACTCTATGGCTACGCCTTC CASSQDSASRLYGYAF
- TRBJ2-7 TRBV10-1 TRBD2 TGCGCCAGCAGTGTTCCGGGACTAGCGCCTTACGAGCAGTACTTC CASSVPGLAPYEQYF
few TRBJ1-6 TRBV20-1 - TGCAGTGCTAGAGATTTGGTTTCTCAGGTTTCACCCCTCCACTTT CSARDLVSQVSPLHF
- TRBJ1-1 TRBV12-3/TRBV12-4 - TGTGCCAGCAGCGAAGCGAAGGGCCAATATTCGAGTGATAACACTGAAGCTTTCTTT CASSEAKGQYSSDNTEAFF
- TRBJ2-2 TRBV20-1 TRBD2 TGCAGTGCCAGAGACGGGACTAGCCCCACCGGGGAGCTGTTTTTT CSARDGTSPTGELFF
- TRBJ1-6 TRBV11-2 - TGTGCCAGCAGCCCCCGGGCTTCACCCCTCCACTTT CASSPRASPLHF
- TRBJ1-2 TRBV12-3/TRBV12-4 - TGTGCCAGCAGTGCCCGGACAACTGGCTACACCTTC CASSARTTGYTF
- TRBJ2-3 TRBV12-5 TRBD2 TGTGCTAGTGGTGCTGGGAGCGGGGGAGTGCCAGATACGCAGTATTTT CASGAGSGGVPDTQYF
- TRBJ2-1 TRBV3-1 - TGTGCCAGCACCGGCCAGGTCTCCTACAATGAGCAGTTCTTC CASTGQVSYNEQFF
- TRBJ2-1 TRBV5-5 - TGTGCCAGCAGCTTGCCGGGGTCCGACGAGCAGTTCTTC CASSLPGSDEQFF
few TRBJ2-7 TRBV10-3 - TGTGCCATCAGTGAAAGACTACCAACCTACGAGCAGTACTTC CAISERLPTYEQYF
- TRBJ1-5 TRBV12-3/TRBV12-4 - TGTGCCAGTGGGGATGGGATCGATCAGCCCCAGCATTTT CASGDGIDQPQHF
- TRBJ1-1 TRBV20-1 - TGCAGTGCTTGGATAGGGGACACTGAAGCTTTCTTT CSAWIGDTEAFF
- TRBJ2-4 TRBV27 - TGTGCCAGCAGTAACAGGGTAGAGCCGTACTTC CASSNRVEPYF
- TRBJ2-3 TRBV15 - TGTGCCACCAGCAGCAGGGGAAGGTCGGCAGATACGCAGTATTTT CATSSRGRSADTQYF
- TRBJ2-7 TRBV6-5 TRBD2 TGTGCCAGCAGTTACTCGACTAGCGGCTACAATGAGCAGTACTTC CASSYSTSGYNEQYF
- TRBJ2-1 TRBV29-1 - TGCAGCGCTCCACATACGGACTATGAGCAGTTCTTC CSAPHTDYEQFF
- TRBJ1-2 TRBV5-1 - TGCGCCAGCAGCCTCACCGTATCCACAAATGGCTACACCTTC CASSLTVSTNGYTF
- TRBJ2-2 TRBV3-1 - TGTGCCAGCAGCAGCACCGGGGAGCTGTTTTTT CASSSTGELFF
many TRBJ2-3 TRBV20-1 TRBD2 TGCAGTGCTAGAGAGACCGGGACTAGCGGGGGTGGTGGCACAGATACGCAGTATTTT CSARETGTSGGGGTDTQYF
few TRBJ2-3 TRBV5-1 - TGCGCCAGCAGCTTGTGGGGGCGAACCAGGGATACGCAGTATTTT CASSLWGRTRDTQYF
- TRBJ2-5 TRBV12-3/TRBV12-4 - TGTGCCAACAGTCCTACTAAACAGGCAGAAGAGACCCAGTACTTC CANSPTKQAEETQYF
few TRBJ1-2 TRBV10-3 TRBD1 TGTGCCATCAGTGACCCCGGGACAGCCCTATCCGGCTACACCTTC CAISDPGTALSGYTF
once TRBJ2-1 TRBV11-3 - TGTGCCAGCATCTTAGGAACTGCCAATGAGCAGTTCTTC CASILGTANEQFF
few TRBJ1-2 TRBV5-1 - TGCGCCAGCAGCTTAACCAATGAGGGTGGCTACACCTTC CASSLTNEGGYTF
few TRBJ2-1 TRBV27 TRBD1 TGTGCCAGCAGTTTGCAGGGGGCGATTCAGAATGAGCAGTTCTTC CASSLQGAIQNEQFF
- TRBJ1-2 TRBV20-1 - TGCAGTGCTAGAGATGACTGGGGCTACACCTTC CSARDDWGYTF
- TRBJ2-7 TRBV10-3 - TGTGCCATCAGTAAGTCGGAGGGGGCTCACGAGCAGTACTTC CAISKSEGAHEQYF
- TRBJ2-2 TRBV6-6 - TGTGCCAGCAGTTACATGGGGGAGCTGTTTTTT CASSYMGELFF